What follows are 17 T cell receptor beta chains derived from one specimen sequenced in a study of blood T cells in healthy people across ages. It was with a sample-barcoded 5' primer and a J-beta primer mix that a second PCR of roughly 7 to 12 cycles was run. TCRdb reprocessed the 5' RACE reads via MiXCR and lists one record per CDR3 protein. The repertoire holds some 1.4 million distinct CDR3 sequences, with 35% to 45% as singletons. Sequences were obtained from blood. Receptors originate from a woman younger than 35 in good health.

This clonotype was seen a handful of times. The chain's CDR3 is CASSQDRDYSYEQYF. CDR3 DNA sequence: TGCGCCAGCAGCCAAGACCGGGACTACTCCTACGAGCAGTACTTC. V usage is TRBV4-1 and J usage is TRBJ2-7; 7 bases fit TRBD2. There are 15 residues in the CDR3. The V gene end was trimmed by 0 bases and the J gene end by 0 bases; junction bases not matched to a gene: 2. Germline CDR1 reads MGHRA; CDR2 reads YSYEKL.

This chain joins TRBV5-1 and TRBJ1-2; 8 nucleotides match TRBD1. CDR1 and CDR2 (germline): SGHRS, YFSETQ. V was pared by 4 bases and J by 3 bases, with 8 bases of the junction left unmatched. The CDR3 totals 15 residues. CDR3 nucleotide sequence: TGCGCCAGCAGCCCGGACAGGGCGGCTGACTATGGCTACACCTTC. Translation gives CASSPDRAADYGYTF.

The rearrangement links TRBV7-2 to TRBJ2-7; the D is unclear. Germline V gene data show CDR1 as SGHTA and CDR2 as FQGNSA. The CDR3 covers 16 residues. Trimming took 3 bases from V and 3 from J, leaving 18 bases between them. As DNA, the CDR3 is TGTGCCAGCAGCTTCCTCGGTGCTAACCTCCTCTACGAGCAGTACTTC. It specifies CASSFLGANLLYEQYF.

This clonotype has only a few counts. The chain uses TRBV2 and TRBJ2-1; D possibly corresponds to TRBD2 (6 bases). The CDR3 runs 15 residues. Germline CDR1 SNHLY, CDR2 FYNNEI. V was shortened by 6 bases and J by 0 bases, with 12 bases between the two germline ends. The CDR3 DNA follows: TGTGCCAGCAGGGCCCTAGCGAACTCCTACAATGAGCAGTTCTTC. The encoded protein is CASRALANSYNEQFF. The full variable domain, in which reference TRBV2 and TRBJ2-1 provide the parts outside the CDR3, is EPEVTQTPSHQVTQMGQEVILRCVPISNHLYFYWYRQILGQKVEFLVSFYNNEISEKSEIFDDQFSVERPDGSNFTLKIRSTKLEDSAMYFCASRALANSYNEQFFGPGTRLTVL.

This clonotype has more than one count but fewer than ten. This chain connects TRBV4-2 to TRBJ2-5; D uncertain. The CDR3 is 14 amino acids. The V end lost 8 bases, the J end lost 3 bases, and 16 bases lay between the germline ends. CDR1 and CDR2 from the germline V gene are LGHNA and YNFKEQ. CDR3 sequence reads: CASGKSFLEETQYF. Here the CDR3 DNA reads TGTGCCAGCGGTAAATCGTTTTTAGAAGAGACCCAGTACTTC.

This clonotype appeared a few times. This chain connects TRBV3-1 to TRBJ2-1, with D perhaps given as TRBD1 or TRBD2 (6 bases each). This CDR3 has 16 amino acids. V lost 4 bases and J lost 4, with 17 bases in between. Per the germline V gene, CDR1 is LGHDT and CDR2 is YNNKEL (reference sequence). CDR3 amino acids: CASSPATGGLYNEQFF. The CDR3 DNA reads as TGTGCCAGCAGCCCGGCTACCGGGGGCCTTTACAATGAGCAGTTCTTC.

This clonotype was detected only a few times. A much larger clone is a single base away; this may be a read error. The genes are TRBV7-3 and TRBJ1-2; TRBD1 is a possible D gene (6 bases). Germline V CDR1 and CDR2: SGHTA, FQGTGA. This CDR3 is 15 amino acids long. The CDR3 spells CAGSPRGGTDYGYTF. In DNA form, the CDR3 reads TGTGCCGGCAGCCCCAGAGGGGGGACCGACTATGGCTACACCTTC. The variable domain in full, completed from reference TRBV7-3 and TRBJ1-2, reads GAGVSQTPSNKVTEKGKYVELRCDPISGHTALYWYRQSLGQGPEFLIYFQGTGAADDSGLPNDRFFAVRPEGSVSTLKIQRTERGDSAVYLCAGSPRGGTDYGYTFGSGTRLTVV.

V is TRBV3-1 and J is TRBJ1-5; 10 bases line up with TRBD1. The junction had 11 bases not matched to a gene; V was cut back by 4 bases and J by 2 bases. The CDR3 extends over 18 amino acids. The V gene's germline CDR1 is LGHDT and CDR2 YNNKEL (reference sequence). CDR3 sequence (DNA): TGTGCCAGCAGCCGGTCGGGCAGTGGGACAGGGGGCAATCAGCCCCAGCATTTT. Protein: CASSRSGSGTGGNQPQHF.

The chain joins TRBV27 to TRBJ2-3, with 12 nucleotides matching TRBD2. With V trimmed by 5 bases and J by 7 bases, 10 bases remained unmatched. The V gene's germline CDR1 is MNHEY and CDR2 SMNVEV (reference sequence). The CDR3 totals 16 residues. The CDR3 DNA sequence: TGTGCCAGCAGTCCCTTGACTAGCGGGAGCGTATATACGCAGTATTTT. It specifies CASSPLTSGSVYTQYF.

The genes are TRBV5-1 and TRBJ1-4; D remains unclear. Germline values: CDR1 SGHRS, CDR2 YFSETQ. This CDR3 is 15 amino acids long. Trimming took off 0 bases at V and 4 bases at J, with 10 bases between the two ends. In DNA, the CDR3 is TGCGCCAGCAGCTTGGGCATCGGGGATAATGAAAAACTGTTTTTT. It yields the protein CASSLGIGDNEKLFF.

Comment on this clonotype: One junction end does not reproduce the germline sequence, and a read error may be involved. The chain joins TRBV7-8 to TRBJ2-5, with a possible D match to TRBD2 (6 bases). CDR3 length: 13 residues. Per the germline V gene, CDR1 is SGHVS and CDR2 is FQNEAQ. Here the CDR3 reads CASSVAAEETQYF. The CDR3 DNA sequence: TGTGCCAGCAGCGTAGCGGCGGAAGAGACCCAGTACTTC.

This chain joins TRBV7-2 and TRBJ1-1, with D maybe TRBD1 (6 bases). Germline V gene data show CDR1 as SGHTA and CDR2 as FQGNSA. Between the trimmed V and J ends, which lost 5 bases and 0 bases, there was a span of 19 bases. There are 17 residues in the CDR3. The CDR3 nucleotides are TGTGCCAGCAGCCTGGGGGGGGCCCGTGCCATGAACACTGAAGCTTTCTTT. The encoded protein is CASSLGGARAMNTEAFF.

The chain joins TRBV5-1 to TRBJ2-4, with 8 bases fitting TRBD1. The J call may not be correct, given that the DNA end is closer to TRBJ2-7. Germline CDR1 SGHRS, CDR2 YFSETQ. The CDR3 length is 16 residues. The CDR3 sequence is CASSLSAGGFSYEQYF. The CDR3 DNA follows: TGCGCCAGCAGCTTGTCGGCAGGGGGCTTTAGCTACGAGCAGTACTTC.

The chain is built from TRBV3-1 and TRBJ2-1; 9 nucleotides align to TRBD2. The germline V gene encodes CDR1 LGHDT and CDR2 YNNKEL (reference sequence). V lost 1 base to trimming and J lost 4 bases; unmatched junction nucleotides: 5. This CDR3 is 16 amino acids long. This CDR3 reads CASSQGIAGVYNEQFF. As DNA, the CDR3 is TGTGCCAGCAGCCAAGGTATAGCGGGAGTATACAATGAGCAGTTCTTC.

Here the CDR3 DNA reads TGTGCCATCAGTGAGGGGGTACGTACGCAGTATTTT. The encoded protein is CAISEGVRTQYF. V gene TRBV10-3 combines with J gene TRBJ2-3, with D unclear. This CDR3 region has 12 residues. Per germline, CDR1 ENHRY and CDR2 SYGVKD. V lost 2 bases, J lost 8 bases, and 8 bases lay in between.

V gene TRBV2 combines with J gene TRBJ2-5; TRBD2 matches at 8 bases. The CDR3 consists of 16 residues. V gave up 3 bases and J gave up 11 bases; unmatched junction bases: 17. CDR1 and CDR2 (germline): SNHLY, FYNNEI. CDR3 in DNA: TGTGCCAGCAGTGACCCTGGTAGCGGGGTTTACAATGAGCAGTACTTC. Translation gives CASSDPGSGVYNEQYF.

The rearrangement links TRBV4-1 to TRBJ2-1; D is perhaps TRBD2 (5 bases). The germline V gene encodes CDR1 MGHRA and CDR2 YSYEKL. This CDR3 contains 15 residues. Deletions cut 0 bases from V and 8 bases from J, with 14 bases between. The CDR3 spells CASSQEADRQDEQFF. The CDR3 DNA follows: TGCGCCAGCAGCCAAGAAGCGGACCGCCAGGATGAGCAGTTCTTC.